The T cell receptor (beta chain) described here comes from a study of blood T cell repertoires in COVID-19. Grouping used clinical history reported by participants in a survey and questionnaire. Two negative PCRs, clearance, or symptom resolution characterized the recovered Cohort 3 donors. Per the authors' pipeline: Nucleated cell number was recorded as an estimate derived from reference gene primer amplification. Repertoires were generated with immunoSEQ multiplex PCR, while TCRdb's copy carries only in-frame clones and drops some. V, J and clone size are taken as reported in that table, and D and trimming were inferred from the DNA itself. The sample consists of 150,000 to 200,000 clones, 80% of them appearing once. This clone was detected ten times or more. Germline CDR1 SGHTA, CDR2 FQGNSA. V lost 3 bases and J lost 7, with 15 bases in between. This CDR3 contains 14 residues.

This sequence originates from a woman in her fifties or sixties who had recovered from COVID-19. V usage is TRBV7-2 and J usage is TRBJ1-1, with D perhaps TRBD1 (5 bases). The sample consisted of PBMCs or T cells enriched from blood (not recorded which). The CDR3 spells CASSFGIRGGEAFF. DNA of the CDR3: TGTGCCAGCAGCTTCGGGATTAGGGGAGGTGAAGCTTTCTTT.